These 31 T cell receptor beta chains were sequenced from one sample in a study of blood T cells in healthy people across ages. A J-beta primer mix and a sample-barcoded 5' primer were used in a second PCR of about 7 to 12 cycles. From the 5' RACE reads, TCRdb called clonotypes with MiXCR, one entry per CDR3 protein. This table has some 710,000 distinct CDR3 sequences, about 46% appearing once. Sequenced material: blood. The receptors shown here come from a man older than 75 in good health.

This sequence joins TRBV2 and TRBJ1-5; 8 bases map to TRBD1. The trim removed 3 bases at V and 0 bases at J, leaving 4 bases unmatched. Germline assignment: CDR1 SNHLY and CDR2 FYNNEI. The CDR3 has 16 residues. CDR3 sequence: CASSDHRGSSNQPQHF. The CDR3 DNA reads TGTGCCAGCAGTGATCACAGGGGGAGTAGCAATCAGCCCCAGCATTTT.

CDR3 DNA: TGTGCCAAGAAAACAGGACCATCGAACACCGGGGAGCTGTTTTTT. Translating it yields CAKKTGPSNTGELFF. The gene calls are TRBV24-1 and TRBJ2-2; maybe TRBD1 (5 bases). Deletions cut 11 bases from V and 0 bases from J, with 15 bases between. The CDR3 sequence is 15 residues long. Germline values: CDR1 KGHDR, CDR2 SFDVKD.

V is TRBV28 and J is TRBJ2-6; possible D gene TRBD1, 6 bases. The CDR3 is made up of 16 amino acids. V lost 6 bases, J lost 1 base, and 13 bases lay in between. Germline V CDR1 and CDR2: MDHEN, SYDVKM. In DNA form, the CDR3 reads TGTGCCAGCAGCCTCCCAGGGGTTTCTGGGGCCAACGTCCTGACTTTC. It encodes CASSLPGVSGANVLTF.

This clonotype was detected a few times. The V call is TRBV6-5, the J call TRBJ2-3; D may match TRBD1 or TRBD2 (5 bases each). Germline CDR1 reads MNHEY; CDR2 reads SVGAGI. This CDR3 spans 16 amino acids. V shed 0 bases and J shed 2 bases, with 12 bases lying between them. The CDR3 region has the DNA TGTGCCAGCAGTTACTCGGGTGGGGGATTCACAGATACGCAGTATTTT. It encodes CASSYSGGGFTDTQYF.

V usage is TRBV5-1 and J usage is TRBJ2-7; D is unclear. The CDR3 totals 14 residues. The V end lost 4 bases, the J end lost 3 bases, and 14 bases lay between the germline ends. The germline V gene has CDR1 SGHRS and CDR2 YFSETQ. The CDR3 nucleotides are TGCGCCAGCAGCGTGGACCATTCCATCTACGAGCAGTACTTC. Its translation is CASSVDHSIYEQYF.

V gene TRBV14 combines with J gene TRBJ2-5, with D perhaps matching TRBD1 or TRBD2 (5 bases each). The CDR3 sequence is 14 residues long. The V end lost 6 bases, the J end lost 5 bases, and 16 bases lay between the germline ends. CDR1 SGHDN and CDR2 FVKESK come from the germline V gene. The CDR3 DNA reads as TGTGCCAGCAGGCCGGGACGAGGAGTGGAGACCCAGTACTTC. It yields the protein CASRPGRGVETQYF.

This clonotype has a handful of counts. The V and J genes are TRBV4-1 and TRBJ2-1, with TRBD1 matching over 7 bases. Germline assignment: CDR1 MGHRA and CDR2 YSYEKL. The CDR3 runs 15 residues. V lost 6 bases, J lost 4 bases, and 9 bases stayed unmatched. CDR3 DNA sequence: TGCGCCAGCAGGGACGGGACAGTACCTTACAATGAGCAGTTCTTC. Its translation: CASRDGTVPYNEQFF.

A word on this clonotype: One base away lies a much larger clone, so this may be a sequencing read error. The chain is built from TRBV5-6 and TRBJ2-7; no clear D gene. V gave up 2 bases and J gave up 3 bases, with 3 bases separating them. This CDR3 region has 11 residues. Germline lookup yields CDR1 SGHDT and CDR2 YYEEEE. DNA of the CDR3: TGTGCCAGCAGCTTTGTCTACGAGCAGTACTTC. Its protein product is CASSFVYEQYF.

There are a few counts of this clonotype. The CDR3 loop reads CASSAGPGLAAYNEQFF. For the CDR3, the DNA is TGTGCCAGCAGCGCGGGACCGGGACTAGCGGCATACAATGAGCAGTTCTTC. The chain links TRBV11-3 to TRBJ2-1; 11 nucleotides match TRBD2. Germline CDR1 SGHNT, CDR2 YENEEA. V lost 5 bases and J lost 4; bases outside the gene matches: 10. The CDR3 has 17 residues.

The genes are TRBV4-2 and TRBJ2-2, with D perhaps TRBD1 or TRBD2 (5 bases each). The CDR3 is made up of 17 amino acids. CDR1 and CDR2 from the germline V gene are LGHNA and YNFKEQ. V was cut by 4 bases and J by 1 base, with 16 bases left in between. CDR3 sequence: CASSRRSGTMNTGELFF. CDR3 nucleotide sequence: TGTGCCAGCAGCCGACGCTCCGGGACCATGAACACCGGGGAGCTGTTTTTT.

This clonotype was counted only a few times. The CDR3 nucleotides are TGCGCCAGCAGCTTGGCTCTAGCAGGAAGTGAGCAGTTCTTC. This codes for CASSLALAGSEQFF. This sequence joins TRBV5-1 and TRBJ2-1; possible D gene TRBD2, 5 bases. The CDR3 length is 14 residues. V lost 0 bases and J 9 bases, leaving 13 bases between the germline ends. The V gene's germline CDR1 is SGHRS and CDR2 YFSETQ.

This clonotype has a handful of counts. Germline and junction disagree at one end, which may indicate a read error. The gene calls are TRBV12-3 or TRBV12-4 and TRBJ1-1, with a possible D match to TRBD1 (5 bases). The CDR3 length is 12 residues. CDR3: CASSLTDTKAFF. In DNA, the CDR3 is TGTGCCAGCAGTTTAACGGACACTAAAGCTTTCTTT.

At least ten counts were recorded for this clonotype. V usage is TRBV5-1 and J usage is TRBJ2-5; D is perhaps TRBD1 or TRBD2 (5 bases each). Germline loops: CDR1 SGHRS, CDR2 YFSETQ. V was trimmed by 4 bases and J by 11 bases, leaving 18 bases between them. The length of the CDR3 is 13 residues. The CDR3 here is CASSPEVRTNQYF. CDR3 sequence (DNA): TGCGCCAGCAGCCCGGAGGTTCGGACAAATCAGTACTTC.

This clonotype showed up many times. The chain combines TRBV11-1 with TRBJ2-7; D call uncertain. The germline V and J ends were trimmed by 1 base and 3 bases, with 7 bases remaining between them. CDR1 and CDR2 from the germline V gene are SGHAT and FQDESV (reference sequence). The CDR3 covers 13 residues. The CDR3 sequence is CASSLGRLYEQYF. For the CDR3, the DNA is TGTGCCAGCAGCTTAGGTCGTCTCTACGAGCAGTACTTC.

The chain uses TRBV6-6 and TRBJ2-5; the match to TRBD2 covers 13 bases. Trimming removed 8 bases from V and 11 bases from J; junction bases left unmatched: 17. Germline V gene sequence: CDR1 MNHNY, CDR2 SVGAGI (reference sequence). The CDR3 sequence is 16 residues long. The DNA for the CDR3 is TGTGCCAGCGGTTTTCGGACTAGCGGGGGAGACAAGGAGCAGTACTTC. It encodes CASGFRTSGGDKEQYF.

The CDR3 bases are TGCAGTGCCATGCCGGGACTAGCCTACGAGCAGTACTTC. Translation: CSAMPGLAYEQYF. The V gene is TRBV20-1, the J gene TRBJ2-7, with 8 bases that match TRBD2. From germline, CDR1 is DFQATT and CDR2 SNEGSKA (reference sequence). After removal of 6 bases from V and 2 bases from J, the junction contained 6 bases not matched to a gene. The length of the CDR3 is 13 residues.

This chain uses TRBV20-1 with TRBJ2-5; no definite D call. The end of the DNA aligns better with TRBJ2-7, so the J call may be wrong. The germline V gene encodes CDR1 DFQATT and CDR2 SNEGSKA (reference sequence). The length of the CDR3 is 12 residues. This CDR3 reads CSASRLTYEQYF. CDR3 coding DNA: TGCAGTGCTAGTCGCCTTACCTACGAGCAGTACTTC.

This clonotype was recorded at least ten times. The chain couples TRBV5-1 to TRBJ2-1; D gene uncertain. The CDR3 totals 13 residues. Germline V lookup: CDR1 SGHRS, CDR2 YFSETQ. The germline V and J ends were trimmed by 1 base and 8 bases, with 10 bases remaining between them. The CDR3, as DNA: TGCGCCAGCAGCTTGCGTTTACACGATGAGCAGTTCTTC. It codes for CASSLRLHDEQFF.

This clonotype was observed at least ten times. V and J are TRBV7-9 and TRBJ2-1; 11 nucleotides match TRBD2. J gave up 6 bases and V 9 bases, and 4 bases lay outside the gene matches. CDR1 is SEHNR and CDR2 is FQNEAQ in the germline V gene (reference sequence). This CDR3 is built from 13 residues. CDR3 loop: CASSGTSGNEQFF. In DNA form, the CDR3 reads TGTGCCAGTTCCGGGACTAGCGGCAATGAGCAGTTCTTC.

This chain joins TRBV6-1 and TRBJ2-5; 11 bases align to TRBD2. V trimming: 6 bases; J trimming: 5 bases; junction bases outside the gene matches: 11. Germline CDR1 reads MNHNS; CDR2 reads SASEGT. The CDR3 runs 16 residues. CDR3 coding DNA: TGTGCCAGCAGGCTGCGCACCCGGACTAGCGGGGAGACCCAGTACTTC. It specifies CASRLRTRTSGETQYF.

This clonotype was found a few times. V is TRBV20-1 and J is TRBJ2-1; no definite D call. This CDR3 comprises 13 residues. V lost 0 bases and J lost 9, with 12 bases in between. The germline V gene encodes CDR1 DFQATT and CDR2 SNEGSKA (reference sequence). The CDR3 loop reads CSARDRLAGEQFF. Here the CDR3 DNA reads TGCAGTGCTAGAGATCGGTTAGCAGGTGAGCAGTTCTTC.

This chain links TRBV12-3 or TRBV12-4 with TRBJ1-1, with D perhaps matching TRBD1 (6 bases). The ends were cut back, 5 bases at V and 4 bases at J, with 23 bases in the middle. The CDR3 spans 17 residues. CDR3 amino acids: CASSRQVGGLGGTEAFF. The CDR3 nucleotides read TGTGCCAGCAGTCGACAGGTAGGGGGGCTAGGAGGCACTGAAGCTTTCTTT.

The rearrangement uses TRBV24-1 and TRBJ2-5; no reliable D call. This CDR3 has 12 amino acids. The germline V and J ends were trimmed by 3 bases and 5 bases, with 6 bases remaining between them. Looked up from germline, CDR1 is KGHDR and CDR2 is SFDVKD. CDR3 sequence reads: CATSDPFETQYF. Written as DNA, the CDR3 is TGTGCCACCAGTGATCCGTTTGAGACCCAGTACTTC.

The CDR3 protein is CASSAGAWGTGELFF. Here the CDR3 DNA reads TGTGCCAGCAGCGCAGGGGCCTGGGGCACCGGGGAGCTGTTTTTT. The rearrangement uses TRBV14 and TRBJ2-2; the D gene is possibly TRBD1 (6 bases). Germline CDR1 and CDR2: SGHDN and FVKESK. The CDR3 extends over 15 amino acids. Between the trimmed V and J ends, which lost 5 bases and 4 bases, there was a span of 14 bases.

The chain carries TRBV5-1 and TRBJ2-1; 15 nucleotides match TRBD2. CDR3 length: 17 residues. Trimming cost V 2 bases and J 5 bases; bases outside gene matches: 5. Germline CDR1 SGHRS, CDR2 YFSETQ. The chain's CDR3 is CASSFSRTSGGDNEQFF. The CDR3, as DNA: TGCGCCAGCAGCTTTTCCCGGACTAGCGGGGGGGACAATGAGCAGTTCTTC.

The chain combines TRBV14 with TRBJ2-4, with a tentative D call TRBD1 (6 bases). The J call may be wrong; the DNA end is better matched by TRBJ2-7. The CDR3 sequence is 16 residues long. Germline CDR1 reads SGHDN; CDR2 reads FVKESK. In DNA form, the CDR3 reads TGTGCCAGCAGCCAATTTATTACTGGGACATGGAACGAGCAGTACTTC. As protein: CASSQFITGTWNEQYF.

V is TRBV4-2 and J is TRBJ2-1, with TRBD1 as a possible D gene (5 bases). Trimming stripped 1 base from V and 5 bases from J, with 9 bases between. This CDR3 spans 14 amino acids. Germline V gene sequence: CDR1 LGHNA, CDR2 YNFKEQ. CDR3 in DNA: TGTGCCAGCAGCCAAGGGACACAGCACAATGAGCAGTTCTTC. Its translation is CASSQGTQHNEQFF.

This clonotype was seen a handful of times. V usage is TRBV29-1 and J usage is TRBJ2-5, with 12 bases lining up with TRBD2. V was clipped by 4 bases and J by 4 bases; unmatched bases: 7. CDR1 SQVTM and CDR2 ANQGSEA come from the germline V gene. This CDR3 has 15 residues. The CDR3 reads CSVALAGGQAETQYF. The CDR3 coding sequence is TGCAGCGTTGCCCTAGCGGGAGGGCAGGCAGAGACCCAGTACTTC.

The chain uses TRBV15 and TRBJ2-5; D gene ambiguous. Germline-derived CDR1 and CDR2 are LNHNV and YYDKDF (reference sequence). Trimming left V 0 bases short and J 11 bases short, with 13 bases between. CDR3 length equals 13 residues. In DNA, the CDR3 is TGTGCCACCAGCAGAGATCTCAGACCCAAGCAGTACTTC. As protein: CATSRDLRPKQYF.

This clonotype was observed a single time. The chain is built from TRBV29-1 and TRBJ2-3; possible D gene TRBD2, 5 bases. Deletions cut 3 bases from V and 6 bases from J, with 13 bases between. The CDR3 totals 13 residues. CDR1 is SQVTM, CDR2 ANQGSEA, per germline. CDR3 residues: CSVDRGSEDTQYF. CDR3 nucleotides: TGCAGCGTTGATAGAGGGTCGGAGGATACGCAGTATTTT.

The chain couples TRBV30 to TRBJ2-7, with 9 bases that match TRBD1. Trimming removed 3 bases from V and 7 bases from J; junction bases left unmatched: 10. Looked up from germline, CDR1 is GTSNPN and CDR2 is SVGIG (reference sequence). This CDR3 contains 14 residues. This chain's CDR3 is CAWRMTGGRGEQYF. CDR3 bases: TGTGCCTGGAGGATGACAGGGGGTCGTGGGGAGCAGTACTTC.